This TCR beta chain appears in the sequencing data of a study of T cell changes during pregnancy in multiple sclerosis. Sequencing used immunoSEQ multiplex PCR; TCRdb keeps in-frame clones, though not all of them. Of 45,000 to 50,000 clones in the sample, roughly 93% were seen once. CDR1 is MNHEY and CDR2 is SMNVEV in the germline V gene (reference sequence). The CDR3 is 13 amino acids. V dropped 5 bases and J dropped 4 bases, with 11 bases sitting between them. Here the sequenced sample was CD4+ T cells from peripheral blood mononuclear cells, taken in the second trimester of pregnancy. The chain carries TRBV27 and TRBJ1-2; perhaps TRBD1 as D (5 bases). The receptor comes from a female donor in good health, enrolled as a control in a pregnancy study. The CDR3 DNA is TGTGCCAGCAGTCTTTCGGGGGTCTATGGCTACACCTTC. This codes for CASSLSGVYGYTF.